The entry that follows covers one TCR beta chain sequence. In the authors' workflow: Estimated nucleated cell counts came from reference gene primer amplification. Clones were sequenced by immunoSEQ multiplex PCR, and TCRdb holds only the in-frame ones, with some missing. The D gene and trimming were derived from the DNA, and the V and J assignments and clone size from that table. Among around 290,000 clones listed, 70% to 90% were seen once. The sample is drawn from a study of blood T cell repertoires in COVID-19. Across the whole study: Sources were T cells, B-cell-depleted T cells, or PBMCs; the material itself was cDNA or gDNA.

Followed over time, Seattle patients had been enrolled while infection was active. The CDR3 contains 14 residues. The germline V gene encodes CDR1 SGHRS and CDR2 YFSETQ. The V end lost 4 bases, the J end lost 1 base, and 11 bases lay between the germline ends. The chain combines TRBV5-1 with TRBJ1-1; D is perhaps TRBD1 (6 bases). The sample was peripheral blood. The receptor's source is a woman aged 65 to 85 with COVID-19, enrolled during active disease. Here the CDR3 DNA reads TGCGCCAGCAGCCAGTTGGACAGGAACACTGAAGCTTTCTTT. Its translation: CASSQLDRNTEAFF.